These 27 T cell receptor beta chains originate from one sample sequenced in a study of blood T cell repertoires in COVID-19. Here immunoSEQ multiplex PCR was the method, and the copy in TCRdb shows in-frame clones only, minus some. The data contain about 270,000 clones, about 87% of them singletons. Sequencing input: PBMCs or T cells enriched from blood (not recorded which). Source of these receptors: a woman in her forties or fifties who had recovered from COVID-19.

The chain joins TRBV28 to TRBJ2-7; 10 nucleotides match TRBD2. Germline V gives CDR1 MDHEN, CDR2 SYDVKM. This CDR3 contains 16 residues. Trimming cost V 1 base and J 6 bases; bases outside gene matches: 9. In DNA form, the CDR3 reads TGTGCCAGCAGTTTATTTTCTAGCGGGAGAGGAGTCGAGCAGTACTTC. Protein product: CASSLFSSGRGVEQYF.

The V gene is TRBV2, the J gene TRBJ1-3; D is uncertain. In germline, CDR1 is SNHLY, CDR2 FYNNEI. Trimming took off 4 bases at V and 1 base at J, with 8 bases between the two ends. The CDR3 is 14 residues long. The DNA of the CDR3 is TGTGCCAGCAGTGCGGCGGTGTCTGGAAACACCATATATTTT. It encodes CASSAAVSGNTIYF.

The genes are TRBV7-2 and TRBJ2-7; D may be TRBD1 (5 bases). The CDR3 runs to 16 residues. CDR1 and CDR2 from the germline V gene are SGHTA and FQGNSA. V lost 1 base and J lost 2, with 15 bases in between. Here the CDR3 DNA reads TGTGCCAGCAGCTTAGGGGGCTCCCCAAGAGCCTACGAGCAGTACTTC. It yields the protein CASSLGGSPRAYEQYF.

This chain connects TRBV27 to TRBJ1-1; D not resolved. V was trimmed by 10 bases and J by 2 bases, leaving 14 bases between them. CDR1 is MNHEY, CDR2 SMNVEV, per germline (reference sequence). The CDR3 has 13 amino acids. The CDR3 DNA reads as TGTGCCAAGGGAGGGCGGGGAAACACTGAAGCTTTCTTT. Protein: CAKGGRGNTEAFF.

The table lists this clone with a few counts. This chain connects TRBV9 to TRBJ1-2; possible D gene TRBD1, 6 bases. Germline CDR1 is SGDLS and CDR2 is YYNGEE. Trimming pared 0 bases from V and 4 bases from J, leaving 7 bases between. The CDR3 consists of 13 residues. In nucleotides, the CDR3 is TGTGCCAGCAGCGTAGCACAGGGCTATGGCTACACCTTC. Encoded protein: CASSVAQGYGYTF. Supplemented by reference TRBV9 and TRBJ1-2, the full variable domain reads DSGVTQTPKHLITATGQRVTLRCSPRSGDLSVYWYQQSLDQGLQFLIQYYNGEERAKGNILERFSAQQFPDLHSELNLSSLELGDSALYFCASSVAQGYGYTFGSGTRLTVV.

The V and J genes are TRBV7-9 and TRBJ1-5; the match to TRBD1 covers 11 bases. Germline V gives CDR1 SEHNR, CDR2 FQNEAQ (reference sequence). The CDR3 consists of 14 residues. V was pared by 5 bases and J by 5 bases, with 2 bases of the junction left unmatched. DNA of the CDR3: TGTGCCAGCAGCAAGGGACAGGGGGATCAGCCCCAGCATTTT. Protein product: CASSKGQGDQPQHF.

This chain's CDR3 is CARRRRTQSSYNEQFF. Here the CDR3 DNA reads TGTGCCAGAAGACGAAGGACTCAGAGCTCCTACAATGAGCAGTTCTTC. This rearrangement joins TRBV5-3 to TRBJ2-1; D is perhaps TRBD2 (5 bases). TRBV5-3 is given ORF status, its function remaining uncertain. This CDR3 has 16 residues. The V gene lost 5 bases and the J gene lost 0 bases, with 15 bases spanning the gap.

This sequence joins TRBV6-6 and TRBJ1-4; possible D gene TRBD1, 6 bases. Germline assignment: CDR1 MNHNY and CDR2 SVGAGI (reference sequence). The CDR3 length is 15 residues. Between the trimmed V and J ends, which lost 2 bases and 4 bases, there was a span of 11 bases. CDR3: CASSYRTALNEKLFF. Written as DNA, the CDR3 is TGTGCCAGCAGTTACAGGACAGCCCTTAATGAAAAACTGTTTTTT.

This sequence joins TRBV3-1 (or the pseudogene TRBV3-2) and TRBJ1-2, with a tentative D call TRBD1 (6 bases). CDR3 size: 15 residues. CDR1 is LGHDT and CDR2 is YNNKEL in the germline V gene (reference sequence). V was pared by 1 base and J by 0 bases, with 9 bases between. DNA of the CDR3: TGTGCCAGCAGCCAAGGGACAGCCGCTAACTATGGCTACACCTTC. It codes for CASSQGTAANYGYTF.

This chain connects TRBV18 to TRBJ2-7; the D gene is possibly TRBD1 (6 bases). The CDR3 consists of 13 residues. Germline assignment: CDR1 KGHSH and CDR2 LQKENI. Trimming removed 3 bases from V and 1 base from J, with 7 bases in between. In nucleotides, the CDR3 is TGTGCCAGCTCACCGCAGGGGTCCTACGAGCAGTACTTC. The encoded protein is CASSPQGSYEQYF.

The V and J genes are TRBV6-2 or TRBV6-3 and TRBJ2-7; D ambiguous. V was cut by 6 bases and J by 4 bases, with 7 bases left in between. Germline CDR1 is MNHEY and CDR2 is SVGEGT. This CDR3 is built from 11 residues. The CDR3 is CASSPSYEQYF. CDR3 coding DNA: TGTGCCAGCAGCCCTTCGTACGAGCAGTACTTC.

The chain couples TRBV10-1 to TRBJ1-1; the D gene is possibly TRBD1 (5 bases). In germline, CDR1 is WNHNN, CDR2 SYGVQD (reference sequence). The CDR3 runs to 13 residues. V lost 6 bases and J lost 1, with 9 bases in between. DNA of the CDR3: TGCGCCAGCAGCACGACAGAGAACACTGAAGCTTTCTTT. It specifies CASSTTENTEAFF.

V is TRBV10-3 and J is TRBJ2-7; TRBD1 matches at 8 bases. The CDR3 is 12 amino acids. The germline CDR1 and CDR2 sequences are ENHRY and SYGVKD. The V gene end was trimmed by 8 bases and the J gene end by 4 bases; junction bases not matched to a gene: 4. CDR3: CAIGRDRYEQYF. CDR3 in DNA: TGTGCCATCGGCCGGGACAGGTACGAGCAGTACTTC.

The chain combines TRBV24-1 with TRBJ2-7; TRBD1 might be the D (6 bases). V gave up 4 bases and J gave up 7 bases, with 19 bases separating them. The germline V gene encodes CDR1 KGHDR and CDR2 SFDVKD. The CDR3 has 15 amino acids. The CDR3 spells CATSDARDKKGEQYF. For the CDR3, the DNA is TGTGCCACCAGTGACGCCCGGGACAAGAAGGGGGAGCAGTACTTC.

The CDR3 sequence: CASRNRDSGGTDTQYF. The CDR3 bases are TGTGCCAGCCGGAACCGGGACTCAGGTGGGACAGATACGCAGTATTTT. This chain links TRBV27 with TRBJ2-3; the D gene is possibly TRBD2 (6 bases). Looked up from germline, CDR1 is MNHEY and CDR2 is SMNVEV (reference sequence). The CDR3 covers 16 residues. V lost 8 bases, J lost 3 bases, and 21 bases lay in between.

This clone has just one count. The V call is TRBV28, the J call TRBJ2-7; 9 nucleotides line up with TRBD2. The V gene's germline CDR1 is MDHEN and CDR2 SYDVKM. Trimming at V came to 4 bases and at J to 2 bases, leaving 6 bases not matched to a gene. CDR3 length equals 15 residues. The CDR3 reads CASSSPAGGPYEQYF. In DNA form, the CDR3 reads TGTGCCAGCAGTTCCCCCGCGGGAGGGCCCTACGAGCAGTACTTC.

The rearrangement joins TRBV27 to TRBJ1-1; TRBD1 agrees at 8 bases. In germline, CDR1 is MNHEY, CDR2 SMNVEV (reference sequence). The trim removed 6 bases at V and 0 bases at J, leaving 6 bases unmatched. The CDR3 is made up of 15 amino acids. CDR3 nucleotides: TGTGCCAGCAGACTGGACAGGGCCTTGAACACTGAAGCTTTCTTT. Residues: CASRLDRALNTEAFF.

The chain links TRBV28 to TRBJ2-5, with 8 bases identical to TRBD1. From germline, CDR1 is MDHEN and CDR2 SYDVKM. The junction had 8 bases not matched to a gene; V was cut back by 6 bases and J by 5 bases. The CDR3 is made up of 14 amino acids. The CDR3 region is CASSSGGERETQYF. CDR3 nucleotides: TGTGCCAGCAGCTCAGGGGGCGAGAGGGAGACCCAGTACTTC.

The chain uses TRBV28 and TRBJ1-2; no clear D. In germline, CDR1 is MDHEN, CDR2 SYDVKM. This CDR3 is built from 15 residues. Trimming cost V 2 bases and J 1 base, with 11 bases left between them. CDR3 DNA sequence: TGTGCCAGCAGTTTAGCTAGTCTGGATAACTATGGCTACACCTTC. It yields the protein CASSLASLDNYGYTF.

This clone has only one observation. The chain recombines TRBV19 with TRBJ2-1; 8 nucleotides align to TRBD2. CDR1 LNHDA and CDR2 SQIVND come from the germline V gene (reference sequence). This CDR3 region has 16 residues. Trimming at V came to 4 bases and at J to 7 bases, leaving 12 bases not matched to a gene. CDR3 nucleotides: TGTGCCAGTAGTACATTAGCGGGAATAGGGTGGAATGAGCAGTTCTTC. It yields the protein CASSTLAGIGWNEQFF.

This chain uses TRBV9 with TRBJ2-1; TRBD1 is a possible D gene (7 bases). Germline CDR1 reads SGDLS; CDR2 reads YYNGEE. V lost 2 bases to trimming and J lost 2 bases, with 17 bases between them. This CDR3 is built from 17 residues. The CDR3 spells CASSVLGGGNTYNEQFF. Written as DNA, the CDR3 is TGTGCCAGCAGCGTCCTAGGGGGCGGGAATACCTACAATGAGCAGTTCTTC.

The J gene is TRBJ2-5, the V gene TRBV18; 12 positions match TRBD2. CDR1 and CDR2 (germline): KGHSH, LQKENI. J gave up 4 bases and V 3 bases, and 9 bases lay outside the gene matches. This CDR3 is built from 17 residues. The CDR3 sequence is CASSPMTSGSGAETQYF. The CDR3 DNA follows: TGTGCCAGCTCACCCATGACTAGCGGGAGTGGGGCAGAGACCCAGTACTTC.

In this sample, this clone turned up once. The rearrangement joins TRBV28 to TRBJ2-7; tentatively, D is TRBD1 (7 bases). Germline V gene sequence: CDR1 MDHEN, CDR2 SYDVKM. The CDR3 loop spans 14 amino acids. V was shortened by 7 bases and J by 2 bases, with 15 bases between the two germline ends. The CDR3 DNA follows: TGTGCCAGCATTGGGGCAGGGGGGACCTACGAGCAGTACTTC. Translated: CASIGAGGTYEQYF.

V usage is TRBV10-3 and J usage is TRBJ1-1, with D maybe TRBD1 (6 bases). Germline CDR1 and CDR2: ENHRY and SYGVKD. The CDR3 covers 15 residues. V lost 2 bases and J 8 bases, leaving 18 bases between the germline ends. CDR3 protein: CAISERPGQNGEAFF. The DNA for the CDR3 is TGTGCCATCAGTGAGCGGCCGGGACAAAATGGGGAAGCTTTCTTT.

The chain recombines TRBV25-1 with TRBJ1-4, with D unresolved. Germline V lookup: CDR1 MGHDK, CDR2 SYGVNS. Trimming took 10 bases from V and 5 from J, leaving 17 bases between them. The CDR3 is 14 residues long. The CDR3 bases are TGTGCCACGTCGCGCGAGGGCGTGAATGAAAAACTGTTTTTT. It encodes CATSREGVNEKLFF.

J is TRBJ1-1 and V is TRBV5-4; TRBD1 agrees at 7 bases. Germline loops: CDR1 SGHNT, CDR2 YYREEE (reference sequence). This CDR3 region has 14 residues. J gave up 4 bases and V 4 bases, and 7 bases lay outside the gene matches. The CDR3: CASSPKGGRTEAFF. In DNA, the CDR3 is TGTGCCAGCAGCCCGAAAGGGGGCCGCACTGAAGCTTTCTTT.

The chain recombines TRBV18 with TRBJ1-1, with D possibly TRBD1 on 5 matching bases. The V end lost 4 bases, the J end lost 2 bases, and 8 bases lay between the germline ends. This CDR3 is 13 amino acids long. Germline CDR1 and CDR2: KGHSH and LQKENI. DNA for the CDR3: TGTGCCAGCTCACTTGACAGAAACACTGAAGCTTTCTTT. Its protein is CASSLDRNTEAFF.